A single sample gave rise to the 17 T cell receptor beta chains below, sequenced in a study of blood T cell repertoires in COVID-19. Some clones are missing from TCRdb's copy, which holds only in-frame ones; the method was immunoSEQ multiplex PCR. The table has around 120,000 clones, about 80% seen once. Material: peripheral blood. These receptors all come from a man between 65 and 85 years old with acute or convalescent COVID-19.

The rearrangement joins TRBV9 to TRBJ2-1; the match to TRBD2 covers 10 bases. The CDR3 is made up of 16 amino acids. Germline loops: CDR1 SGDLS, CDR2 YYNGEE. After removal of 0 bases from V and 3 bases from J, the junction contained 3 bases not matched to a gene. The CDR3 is CASSVEGLALYNEQFF. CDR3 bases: TGTGCCAGCAGCGTAGAGGGACTAGCGCTCTACAATGAGCAGTTCTTC.

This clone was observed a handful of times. CDR3 region: CASSMGLAGLRTNSYNEQFF. CDR3 bases: TGTGCCAGTAGTATGGGACTAGCGGGGCTCAGAACTAACTCCTACAATGAGCAGTTCTTC. The rearrangement joins TRBV19 to TRBJ2-1; 13 nucleotides align to TRBD2. The CDR3 sequence is 20 residues long. With V trimmed by 3 bases and J by 0 bases, 11 bases remained unmatched. Germline CDR1 reads LNHDA; CDR2 reads SQIVND (reference sequence).

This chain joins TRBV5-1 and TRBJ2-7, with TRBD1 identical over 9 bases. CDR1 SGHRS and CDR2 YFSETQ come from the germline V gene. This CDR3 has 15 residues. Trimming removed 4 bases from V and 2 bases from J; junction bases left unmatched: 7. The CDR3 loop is CASSIQGAIPYEQYF. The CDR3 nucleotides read TGCGCCAGCAGCATACAGGGGGCGATTCCCTACGAGCAGTACTTC.

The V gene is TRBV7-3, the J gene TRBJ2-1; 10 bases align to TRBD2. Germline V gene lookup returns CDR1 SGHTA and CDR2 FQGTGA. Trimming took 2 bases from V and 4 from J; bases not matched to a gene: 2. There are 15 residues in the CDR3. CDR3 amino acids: CASSLGLAEYNEQFF. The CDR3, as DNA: TGTGCCAGCAGCTTAGGACTAGCGGAGTACAATGAGCAGTTCTTC.

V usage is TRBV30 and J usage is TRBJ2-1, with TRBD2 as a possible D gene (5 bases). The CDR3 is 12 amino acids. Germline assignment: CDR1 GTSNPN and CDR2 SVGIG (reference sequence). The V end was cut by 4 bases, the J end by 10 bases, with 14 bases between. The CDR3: CAWTPGLHEQFF. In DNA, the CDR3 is TGTGCCTGGACCCCAGGACTCCACGAGCAGTTCTTC.

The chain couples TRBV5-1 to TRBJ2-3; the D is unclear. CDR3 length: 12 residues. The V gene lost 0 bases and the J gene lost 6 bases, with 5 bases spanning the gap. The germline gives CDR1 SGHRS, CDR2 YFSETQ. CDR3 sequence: CASSLVEDTQYF. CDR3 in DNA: TGCGCCAGCAGCTTGGTTGAGGATACGCAGTATTTT.

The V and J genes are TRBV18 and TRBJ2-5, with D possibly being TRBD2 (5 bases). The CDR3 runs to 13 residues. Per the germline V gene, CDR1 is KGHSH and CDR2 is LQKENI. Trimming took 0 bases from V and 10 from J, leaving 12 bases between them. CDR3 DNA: TGTGCCAGCTCACCACCTACCCCGAGGGACCAGTACTTC. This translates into CASSPPTPRDQYF.

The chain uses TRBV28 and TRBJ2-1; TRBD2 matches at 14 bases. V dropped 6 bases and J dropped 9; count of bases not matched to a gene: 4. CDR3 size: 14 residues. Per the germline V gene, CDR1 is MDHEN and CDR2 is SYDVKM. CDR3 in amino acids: CASREGTSGSEQFF. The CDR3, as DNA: TGTGCCAGCAGGGAGGGGACTAGCGGGAGTGAGCAGTTCTTC.

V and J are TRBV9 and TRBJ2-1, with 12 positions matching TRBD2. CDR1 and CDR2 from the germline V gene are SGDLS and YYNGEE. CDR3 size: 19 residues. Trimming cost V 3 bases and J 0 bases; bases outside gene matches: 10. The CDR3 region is CASSATSGRPRASYNEQFF. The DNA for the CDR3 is TGTGCCAGCAGCGCCACTAGCGGGAGGCCCAGGGCCTCCTACAATGAGCAGTTCTTC.

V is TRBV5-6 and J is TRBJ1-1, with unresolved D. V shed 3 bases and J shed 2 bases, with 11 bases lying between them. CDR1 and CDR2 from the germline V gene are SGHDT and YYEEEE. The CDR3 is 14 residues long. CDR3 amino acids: CASSSEELNTEAFF. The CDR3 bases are TGTGCCAGCAGCTCCGAAGAACTCAACACTGAAGCTTTCTTT.

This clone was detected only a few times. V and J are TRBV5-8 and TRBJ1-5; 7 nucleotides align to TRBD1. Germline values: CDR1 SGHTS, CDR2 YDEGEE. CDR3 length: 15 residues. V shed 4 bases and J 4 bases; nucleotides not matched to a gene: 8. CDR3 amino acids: CASSGGTVGNQPQHF. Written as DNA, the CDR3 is TGTGCCAGCAGCGGGGGGACAGTGGGAAATCAGCCCCAGCATTTT. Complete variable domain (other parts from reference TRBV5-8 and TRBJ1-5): EAGVTQSPTHLIKTRGQQATLRCSPISGHTSVYWYQQALGLGLQFLLWYDEGEERNRGNFPPRFSGRQFPNYSSELNVNALELEDSALYLCASSGGTVGNQPQHFGDGTRLSIL.

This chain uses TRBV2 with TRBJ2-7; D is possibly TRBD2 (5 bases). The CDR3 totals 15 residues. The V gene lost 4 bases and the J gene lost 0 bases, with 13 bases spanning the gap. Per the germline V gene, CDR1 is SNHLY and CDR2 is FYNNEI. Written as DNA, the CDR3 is TGTGCCAGCAGTGGAGGAGGAACCAACTCCTACGAGCAGTACTTC. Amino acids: CASSGGGTNSYEQYF.

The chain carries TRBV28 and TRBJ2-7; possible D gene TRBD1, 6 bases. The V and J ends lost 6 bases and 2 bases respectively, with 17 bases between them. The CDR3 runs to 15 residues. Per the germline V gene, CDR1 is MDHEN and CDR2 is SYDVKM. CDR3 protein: CASRTHGTLAYEQYF. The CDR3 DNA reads TGTGCCAGCAGGACACACGGGACACTAGCCTACGAGCAGTACTTC.

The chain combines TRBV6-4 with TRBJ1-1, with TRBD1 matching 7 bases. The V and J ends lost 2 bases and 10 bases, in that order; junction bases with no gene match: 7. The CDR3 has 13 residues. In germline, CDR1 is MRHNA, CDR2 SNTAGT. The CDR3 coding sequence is TGTGCCAGCAGTGACGCGGGACAGTTGGGAGCTTTCTTT. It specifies CASSDAGQLGAFF.

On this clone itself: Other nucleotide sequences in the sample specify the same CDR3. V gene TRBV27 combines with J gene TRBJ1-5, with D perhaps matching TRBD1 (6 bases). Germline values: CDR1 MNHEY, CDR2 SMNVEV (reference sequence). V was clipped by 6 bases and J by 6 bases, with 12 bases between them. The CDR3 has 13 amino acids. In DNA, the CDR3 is TGTGCCAGCAGCCTACAGGGTACTCAGCCCCAGCATTTT. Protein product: CASSLQGTQPQHF.

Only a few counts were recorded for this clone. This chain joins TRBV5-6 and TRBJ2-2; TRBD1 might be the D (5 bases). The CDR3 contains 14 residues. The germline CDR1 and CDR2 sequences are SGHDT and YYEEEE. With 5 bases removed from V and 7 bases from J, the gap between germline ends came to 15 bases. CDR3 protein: CASSYPRVNGELFF. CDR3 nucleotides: TGTGCCAGCAGTTACCCCAGGGTGAACGGGGAGCTGTTTTTT.

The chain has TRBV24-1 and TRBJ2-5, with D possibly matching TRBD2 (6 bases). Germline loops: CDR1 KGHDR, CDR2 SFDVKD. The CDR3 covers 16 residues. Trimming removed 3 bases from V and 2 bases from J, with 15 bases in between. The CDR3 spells CATSDRRTTPQETQYF. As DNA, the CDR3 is TGTGCCACCAGTGATCGCAGGACTACCCCACAAGAGACCCAGTACTTC.